This T cell receptor (beta chain) was recorded in a study of molecular identifiers for immune sequencing clone quantification. This clonotype was found many times. The CDR3 runs 15 residues. Trimming removed 3 bases at V and 0 bases at J, with 11 bases between. Germline lookup yields CDR1 MNHEY and CDR2 SMNVEV (reference sequence). TCRdb re-derived calls from the PCR reads in MiXCR, one entry per CDR3 protein. The profile shows hundreds of thousands of distinct CDR3 sequences, about 25% of them singletons. Sequencing was carried out using naive CD8+ T cells from blood, with Jurkat cell RNA spiked in. Described subset: FACS-sorted CD8+CD4-CCR7+CD45RA+ naive T cells. This TCR derives from a human donor in good health. Some libraries in this study had Jurkat cell RNA spiked in. The chain uses TRBV27 and TRBJ2-5, with D possibly called TRBD1 or TRBD2 (6 bases each). CDR3 bases: TGTGCCAGCAGTTTGGGGGGCCCAAACCAAGAGACCCAGTACTTC. This gives the protein CASSLGGPNQETQYF.